Listed here are 2 T cell receptor beta chains from one sample, sequenced in a study of post-analysis software for immune sequencing data. Whole-study results and caveats: Comparison of patients with controls showed a handful of TRBV segments more frequent in patients, TRBV5-6, TRBV5-1 and TRBV20-1 among them.

These TCRs' antigens remain unknown. The TCR beta cDNA libraries carried unique molecular identifiers. TCRdb reprocessed the PCR reads via MiXCR and lists one record per CDR3 protein. Of hundreds of thousands of distinct CDR3 sequences in the sample, approximately 50% were seen once. The sequenced sample was blood. The receptors stem from a girl aged 5-17 years with multiple sclerosis.

This chain links TRBV12-3 or TRBV12-4 with TRBJ2-3; 9 bases match TRBD2. Germline trimming cut 5 bases from V and 3 bases from J; bases unmatched to any gene: 18. The CDR3 length is 19 residues. For the CDR3, the DNA is TGTGCCAGCAGTCCCCCCATTGTGAGGCTAGCGGGACCAACAGATACGCAGTATTTT. Translating it yields CASSPPIVRLAGPTDTQYF.

The rearrangement joins TRBV3-1 to TRBJ1-2, with D hard to call. Trimming pared 0 bases from V and 4 bases from J, leaving 12 bases between. The CDR3 is made up of 15 amino acids. The germline V gene encodes CDR1 LGHDT and CDR2 YNNKEL (reference sequence). CDR3 bases: TGTGCCAGCAGCCAAGAGGGCGGGTTCTCCTATGGCTACACCTTC. This gives the protein CASSQEGGFSYGYTF.